This paragraph covers one T cell receptor (beta chain) sequence. Its target is not known. Vbeta (60) and Jbeta (13) primers were used in the PCR. Profiled with immunoSEQ multiplex PCR; TCRdb holds only in-frame clones, not every one. The data contain approximately 120,000 clones, 80% to 90% of them seen just once; the ten biggest clones take up approximately 1%. The sample is drawn from a study of cytomegalovirus exposure and HLA in healthy donors. Study-wide results and limits: Most CMV-associated TCR beta chains appeared HLA-restricted in a later analysis.

Between the trimmed V and J ends, which lost 8 bases and 3 bases, there was a span of 10 bases. There are 12 residues in the CDR3. Germline V lookup: CDR1 LNHDA, CDR2 SQIVND (reference sequence). The origin of this receptor is a woman in her 30s in good health and CMV-seronegative. The genes are TRBV19 and TRBJ1-2; TRBD1 is a possible D gene (5 bases). Sequenced material: PBMCs. CDR3 sequence (DNA): TGTGCCAGTTCGGGGGGAGACTATGGCTACACCTTC. The encoded protein is CASSGGDYGYTF.